These 25 T cell receptor beta chains share one sample of origin, sequenced in a study of T cells in Graves' hyperthyroidism and ophthalmopathy. Researchers amplified the TCR beta CDR3 regions from RNA transcripts. The TCR CDR3 first-round RT-PCR relied on the HTBI primer set. TCRdb fed the multiplex PCR reads into MiXCR, producing one record per CDR3 protein. The sample lists 400,000 to 500,000 distinct CDR3 sequences, roughly 14% occurring once. Sequencing was done on a sample of blood. Receptors originate from a woman between 18 and 29 years old with Graves' hyperthyroidism.

In this sample, this clonotype turned up many times. The chain couples TRBV19 to TRBJ2-2; weak D call: TRBD1 (6 bases). The germline CDR1 and CDR2 sequences are LNHDA and SQIVND (reference sequence). The CDR3 spans 15 residues. V was cut by 10 bases and J by 1 base, with 16 bases left in between. CDR3 sequence reads: CATQRGSWNTGELFF. The DNA of the CDR3 is TGTGCCACTCAGAGGGGGAGCTGGAACACCGGGGAGCTGTTTTTT.

There are many counts of this clonotype. The chain recombines TRBV12-3 or TRBV12-4 with TRBJ2-1, with TRBD2 identical over 13 bases. V dropped 5 bases and J dropped 9; count of bases not matched to a gene: 4. This CDR3 is 14 amino acids long. CDR3 amino acids: CASSLTSGRTEQFF. The CDR3 nucleotides are TGTGCCAGCAGTCTGACTAGCGGGAGGACTGAGCAGTTCTTC.

In its sample, this clonotype was seen many times. The chain links TRBV24-1 to TRBJ2-2; unclear D gene. CDR1 is KGHDR and CDR2 is SFDVKD in the germline V gene. Trimming left V 4 bases short and J 4 bases short, with 6 bases between. CDR3 length equals 13 residues. As DNA, the CDR3 is TGTGCCACCAGTGACAAGATCACCGGGGAGCTGTTTTTT. Residues: CATSDKITGELFF.

This clonotype was counted ten times or more. J is TRBJ1-4 and V is TRBV9; 8 bases are shared with TRBD1. CDR1 SGDLS and CDR2 YYNGEE come from the germline V gene. The CDR3 spans 15 residues. V shed 2 bases and J 3 bases; nucleotides not matched to a gene: 3. The CDR3 protein is CASSVQGAANEKLFF. CDR3 nucleotides: TGTGCCAGCAGCGTTCAGGGGGCGGCTAATGAAAAACTGTTTTTT.

This clonotype was picked up many times. The V gene is TRBV10-3, the J gene TRBJ2-5; 9 nucleotides line up with TRBD2. The CDR3 consists of 17 residues. Unmatched junction bases numbered 8, after V lost 1 base and J lost 2 bases. Germline values: CDR1 ENHRY, CDR2 SYGVKD. The CDR3 DNA is TGTGCCATCAGTGAGTACCAAGCGGGAGGAGGGCAAGAGACCCAGTACTTC. Translation: CAISEYQAGGGQETQYF.

As concerns this clonotype: One end of the junction does not line up with germline, which may come from a read error. V and J are TRBV12-3 or TRBV12-4 and TRBJ1-5, with TRBD1 matching over 10 bases. The CDR3 runs to 17 residues. For the CDR3, the DNA is TGTGCCAGCAGCTTAGCTGCCGACAGGGGGCAAGGTCAGCCCCAGCATTTT. It yields the protein CASSLAADRGQGQPQHF.

This clonotype was found many times. This chain uses TRBV11-3 with TRBJ1-1, with D unresolved. The CDR3 has 12 amino acids. Germline CDR1 SGHNT, CDR2 YENEEA. V lost 1 base, J lost 6 bases, and 6 bases lay in between. The CDR3 loop reads CASSLGVSEAFF. As DNA, the CDR3 is TGTGCCAGCAGCTTAGGGGTTTCTGAAGCTTTCTTT.

The sample holds a few counts of this clonotype. The chain employs TRBV5-1 and TRBJ1-3; no firm D call. This CDR3 contains 17 residues. Per germline, CDR1 SGHRS and CDR2 YFSETQ. The V and J ends lost 4 bases and 2 bases respectively, with 19 bases between them. The DNA for the CDR3 is TGCGCCAGCAGCCTTCCCACACCACAAGAGACTGGAAACACCATATATTTT. It is translated as CASSLPTPQETGNTIYF.

This clonotype came up a few times. V is TRBV5-5 and J is TRBJ1-1; D call uncertain. The V end lost 6 bases, the J end lost 4 bases, and 13 bases lay between the germline ends. This CDR3 region has 13 residues. Germline-derived CDR1 and CDR2 are SGHKS and YYEKEE (reference sequence). The CDR3 DNA reads TGTGCCAGCAACTCTCGGGTCGGCACTGAAGCTTTCTTT. The encoded protein is CASNSRVGTEAFF.

This clonotype is medium-sized. The chain recombines TRBV27 with TRBJ2-1; 10 nucleotides agree with TRBD2. The CDR3 has 16 residues. V was pared by 4 bases and J by 7 bases, with 10 bases of the junction left unmatched. Germline loops: CDR1 MNHEY, CDR2 SMNVEV (reference sequence). This chain's CDR3 is CASSSSLAGGLNEQFF. The DNA for the CDR3 is TGTGCCAGCAGTTCGTCATTAGCGGGAGGCCTAAATGAGCAGTTCTTC.

This clonotype showed up many times. The V and J genes are TRBV20-1 and TRBJ1-1, with D possibly being TRBD1 (5 bases). CDR3 length: 13 amino acids. Germline V gene lookup returns CDR1 DFQATT and CDR2 SNEGSKA (reference sequence). The CDR3 is CGSTGTLNTEAFF. Here the CDR3 DNA reads TGCGGATCGACTGGGACCCTGAACACTGAAGCTTTCTTT.

This clonotype was counted a few times. V is TRBV5-6 and J is TRBJ2-1; D not certain. CDR3 length: 12 residues. The germline V and J ends were trimmed by 1 base and 10 bases, with 9 bases remaining between them. Per the germline V gene, CDR1 is SGHDT and CDR2 is YYEEEE. The chain's CDR3 is CASSLLGPEQFF. Written as DNA, the CDR3 is TGTGCCAGCAGCTTGCTAGGGCCAGAGCAGTTCTTC. The full variable domain, rest sourced from reference TRBV5-6 and TRBJ2-1, is DAGVTQSPTHLIKTRGQQVTLRCSPKSGHDTVSWYQQALGQGPQFIFQYYEEEERQRGNFPDRFSGHQFPNYSSELNVNALLLGDSALYLCASSLLGPEQFFGPGTRLTVL.

The chain is built from TRBV6-1 and TRBJ1-2; D unclear. V was shortened by 6 bases and J by 3 bases, with 17 bases between the two germline ends. Per germline, CDR1 MNHNS and CDR2 SASEGT. CDR3 size: 15 residues. The CDR3 spells CASSPGPSRHYGYTF. Written as DNA, the CDR3 is TGTGCCAGCAGCCCCGGGCCTAGCCGGCACTATGGCTACACCTTC.

The table lists this clonotype with many counts. The V and J genes are TRBV30 and TRBJ1-1, with TRBD1 matching over 9 bases. This CDR3 has 13 amino acids. The V segment lost 4 bases and the J segment 10 bases; nucleotides outside the gene matches: 10. CDR1 and CDR2 (germline): GTSNPN, SVGIG (reference sequence). CDR3 loop: CAWTPRDRVGAFF. Written as DNA, the CDR3 is TGTGCCTGGACACCCCGGGACAGGGTAGGAGCTTTCTTT.

The chain uses TRBV5-8 and TRBJ2-1; the D gene could be TRBD1 or TRBD2 (5 bases each). CDR1 and CDR2 from the germline V gene are SGHTS and YDEGEE. Trimming took off 0 bases at V and 6 bases at J, with 10 bases between the two ends. The CDR3 consists of 14 residues. CDR3 in DNA: TGTGCCAGCAGCTTGGCCGGGGACGCCAATGAGCAGTTCTTC. The encoded protein is CASSLAGDANEQFF. The full variable domain, in which reference TRBV5-8 and TRBJ2-1 provide the parts outside the CDR3, is EAGVTQSPTHLIKTRGQQATLRCSPISGHTSVYWYQQALGLGLQFLLWYDEGEERNRGNFPPRFSGRQFPNYSSELNVNALELEDSALYLCASSLAGDANEQFFGPGTRLTVL.

The chain employs TRBV20-1 and TRBJ2-7; D unresolved. CDR3 size: 14 residues. The germline V gene encodes CDR1 DFQATT and CDR2 SNEGSKA (reference sequence). Trimming stripped 6 bases from V and 0 bases from J, with 15 bases between. CDR3 protein: CSANIPGYSYEQYF. CDR3 bases: TGCAGTGCAAACATCCCGGGTTACTCCTACGAGCAGTACTTC.

This rearrangement joins TRBV7-9 to TRBJ1-4; the match to TRBD1 covers 8 bases. Germline values: CDR1 SEHNR, CDR2 FQNEAQ (reference sequence). With V trimmed by 9 bases and J by 11 bases, 17 bases remained unmatched. CDR3 length: 15 residues. CDR3 region: CASTESGQGKDKLFF. CDR3 in DNA: TGTGCCAGTACTGAATCTGGACAGGGTAAAGACAAACTGTTTTTT.

This clonotype was detected a few times. This rearrangement joins TRBV20-1 to TRBJ2-1, with 7 bases lining up with TRBD1. Germline V gene lookup returns CDR1 DFQATT and CDR2 SNEGSKA (reference sequence). This CDR3 has 18 amino acids. V lost 0 bases and J lost 5; bases outside the gene matches: 16. CDR3 bases: TGCAGTGCTAGAGAGCCGAAAACCGGGACAGCGTGGGACAATGAGCAGTTCTTC. Translating gives CSAREPKTGTAWDNEQFF.

This clonotype was detected many times. This sequence joins TRBV7-9 and TRBJ1-2; 7 nucleotides line up with TRBD1. The CDR3 loop spans 16 amino acids. Germline CDR1 reads SEHNR; CDR2 reads FQNEAQ (reference sequence). J was trimmed by 6 bases and V by 7 bases; bases with no gene match: 17. The CDR3: CASNQGTANPRHGYTF. The CDR3 nucleotides are TGTGCCAGCAACCAAGGGACAGCCAACCCGAGGCATGGCTACACCTTC.

V usage is TRBV6-1 and J usage is TRBJ1-4, with D unclear. The CDR3 sequence is 15 residues long. The V gene lost 2 bases and the J gene lost 4 bases, with 11 bases spanning the gap. CDR1 and CDR2 from the germline V gene are MNHNS and SASEGT. CDR3 sequence reads: CASSEQARFNEKLFF. The CDR3 bases are TGTGCCAGCAGTGAACAGGCTCGATTTAATGAAAAACTGTTTTTT.

The genes are TRBV7-3 and TRBJ2-2; 8 nucleotides match TRBD2. The CDR3 length is 15 residues. Per the germline V gene, CDR1 is SGHTA and CDR2 is FQGTGA. The ends lost 5 bases at V and 0 bases at J; junction bases unmatched: 2. CDR3 sequence: CASSLTSANTGELFF. For the CDR3, the DNA is TGTGCCAGCAGCCTGACTAGCGCGAACACCGGGGAGCTGTTTTTT.

This clonotype has a handful of counts. The V gene is TRBV7-3, the J gene TRBJ2-3; 8 nucleotides match TRBD2. The germline gives CDR1 SGHTA, CDR2 FQGTGA. CDR3 length: 16 amino acids. Trimming cost V 1 base and J 1 base; bases outside gene matches: 4. The CDR3 DNA reads TGTGCCAGCAGCTTAAAAGCGGGAGACGGCACAGATACGCAGTATTTT. Translation gives CASSLKAGDGTDTQYF.

This chain links TRBV4-1 with TRBJ2-7; 14 bases match TRBD2. The V and J ends lost 3 bases and 5 bases, in that order; junction bases with no gene match: 6. Germline-derived CDR1 and CDR2 are MGHRA and YSYEKL. The CDR3 sequence is 16 residues long. DNA for the CDR3: TGCGCCAGCAGCCAGGGGACTAGCGGGAGACGCAACGAGCAGTACTTC. It yields the protein CASSQGTSGRRNEQYF.

This clonotype was detected many times. The chain links TRBV6-1 to TRBJ1-2; D remains unclear. The CDR3 is made up of 15 amino acids. Germline V gene lookup returns CDR1 MNHNS and CDR2 SASEGT. V lost 5 bases to trimming and J lost 0 bases, with 13 bases between them. The CDR3 region has the DNA TGTGCCAGCAGTATCCGACCGTCAGCTAACTATGGCTACACCTTC. Its translation is CASSIRPSANYGYTF.

This clonotype was counted a few times. V and J are TRBV12-5 and TRBJ2-7; D is undetermined. Trimming stripped 1 base from V and 3 bases from J, with 4 bases between. CDR3 size: 12 residues. CDR1 LGHNT and CDR2 FRNRAP come from the germline V gene. CDR3 in DNA: TGTGCTAGTGGTTTGGGCGGCTACGAGCAGTACTTC. As protein: CASGLGGYEQYF.